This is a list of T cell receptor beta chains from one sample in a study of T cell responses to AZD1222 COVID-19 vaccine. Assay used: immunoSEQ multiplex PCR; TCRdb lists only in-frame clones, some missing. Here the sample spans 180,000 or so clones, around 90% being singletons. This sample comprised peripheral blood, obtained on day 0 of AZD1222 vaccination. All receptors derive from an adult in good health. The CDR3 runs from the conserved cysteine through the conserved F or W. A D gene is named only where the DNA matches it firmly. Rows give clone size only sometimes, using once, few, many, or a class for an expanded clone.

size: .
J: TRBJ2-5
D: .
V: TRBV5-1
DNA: TGCGCCAGCAGCCCGGTGGGGGGACTTCTGTACCAAGAGACCCAGTACTTC
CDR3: CASSPVGGLLYQETQYF

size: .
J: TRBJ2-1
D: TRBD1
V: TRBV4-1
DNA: TGCGCCAGCAGCCAAGACCCGGGGACAGGGACTTCCAATGAGCAGTTCTTC
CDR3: CASSQDPGTGTSNEQFF

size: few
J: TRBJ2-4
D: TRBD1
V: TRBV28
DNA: TGTGCCAGCAGTTTGCAGGGGGAAAACATTCAGTACTTC
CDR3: CASSLQGENIQYF

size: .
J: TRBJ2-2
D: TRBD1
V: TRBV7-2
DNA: TGTGCCAGCAGTGACCAGGGGGCGGCCGGGGAGCTGTTTTTT
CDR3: CASSDQGAAGELFF

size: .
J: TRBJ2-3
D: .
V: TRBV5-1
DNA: TGCGCCAGCAGCTTGGAAGTGCCTTCTAGCACAGATACGCAGTATTTT
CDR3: CASSLEVPSSTDTQYF

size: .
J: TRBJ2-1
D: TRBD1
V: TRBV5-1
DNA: TGCGCCAGCAGCTTGTACTCGGGACAGGGGTTTAATGAGCAGTTCTTC
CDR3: CASSLYSGQGFNEQFF

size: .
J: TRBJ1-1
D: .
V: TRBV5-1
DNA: TGCGCCAGCGGCTTGGACGGAATGAACACTGAAGCTTTCTTT
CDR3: CASGLDGMNTEAFF

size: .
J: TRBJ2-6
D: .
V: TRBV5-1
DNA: TGCGCCAGCAGCCCCCCCAACTCTGGGGCCAACGTCCTGACTTTC
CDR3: CASSPPNSGANVLTF

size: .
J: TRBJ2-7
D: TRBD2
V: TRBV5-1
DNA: TGCGCCAGCAGCCCAGGACTAGCGGGGGGCTCCTACGAGCAGTACTTC
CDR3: CASSPGLAGGSYEQYF

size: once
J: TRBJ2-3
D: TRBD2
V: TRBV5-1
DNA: TGCGCCAGCAGCATCGGACTAGCGGGGGGAGGCACAGATACGCAGTATTTT
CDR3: CASSIGLAGGGTDTQYF

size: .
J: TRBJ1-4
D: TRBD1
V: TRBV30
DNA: TGTGCCTGGAGTGCCGACAGGGCCGGGGGTGAAAAACTGTTTTTT
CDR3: CAWSADRAGGEKLFF

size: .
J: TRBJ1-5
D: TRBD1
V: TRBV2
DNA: TGTGCCAGCAGTGACCGGGACAGGGGATATCAGCCCCAGCATTTT
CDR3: CASSDRDRGYQPQHF

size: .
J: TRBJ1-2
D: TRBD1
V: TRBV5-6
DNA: TGTGCCAGCAGCCGGGGACAGAACTTCTATGGCTACACCTTC
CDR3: CASSRGQNFYGYTF

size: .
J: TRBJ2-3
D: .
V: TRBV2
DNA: TGTGCCAGCAGCGTGACGGGACAAATCACAGATACGCAGTATTTT
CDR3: CASSVTGQITDTQYF

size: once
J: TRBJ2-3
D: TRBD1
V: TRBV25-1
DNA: TGTGCCAGCAGGCCCACAGGGGTTATTTCCCCAGATACGCAGTATTTT
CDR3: CASRPTGVISPDTQYF

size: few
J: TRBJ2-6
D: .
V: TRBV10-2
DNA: TGCGCCAGCAGCAGGACTCTGGGGGCCAACGTCCTGACTTTC
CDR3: CASSRTLGANVLTF

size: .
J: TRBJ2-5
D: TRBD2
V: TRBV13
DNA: TGTGCCAGCAGCTCCTATAGCGGGAGTGGAGAGACCCAGTACTTC
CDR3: CASSSYSGSGETQYF

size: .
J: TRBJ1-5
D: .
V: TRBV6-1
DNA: TGTGCCAGCAGTGAAGTTCAGGCTTGGGGCAATCAGCCCCAGCATTTT
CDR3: CASSEVQAWGNQPQHF

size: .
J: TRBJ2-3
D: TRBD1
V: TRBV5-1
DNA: TGCGCCAGCAGCTTAACTGTACGGACAGGGGTAACAGATACGCAGTATTTT
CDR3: CASSLTVRTGVTDTQYF

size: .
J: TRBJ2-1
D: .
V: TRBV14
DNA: TGTGCCAGCAGCCTCTTGGGGCTTGGTGAGCAGTTCTTC
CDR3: CASSLLGLGEQFF

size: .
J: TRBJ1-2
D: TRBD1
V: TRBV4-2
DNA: TGTGCCAGCAGCCACAGGGACAGTACTAACTATGGCTACACCTTC
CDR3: CASSHRDSTNYGYTF

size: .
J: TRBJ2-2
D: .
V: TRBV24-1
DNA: TGTGCCACCACTGGACGTCAGGGGACCACCGGGGAGCTGTTTTTT
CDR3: CATTGRQGTTGELFF

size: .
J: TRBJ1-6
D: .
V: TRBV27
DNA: TGTGCCAGCAGTTCATGGGGGTCTGGATCGAATACACCCCTCCACTTT
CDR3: CASSSWGSGSNTPLHF

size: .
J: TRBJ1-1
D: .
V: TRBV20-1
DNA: TGCAGTGCTAGAGAGGGGGTAGAAGCTTTCTTT
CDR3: CSAREGVEAFF

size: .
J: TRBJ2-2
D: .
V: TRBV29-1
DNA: TGCAGCGTCGCCCCCGGCGGGATGGGCACCGGGGAGCTGTTTTTT
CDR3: CSVAPGGMGTGELFF

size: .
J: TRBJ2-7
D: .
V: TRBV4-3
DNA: TGCGCCAGCAGCCAAGTGTCGGGGACTTTTTACGAGCAGTACTTC
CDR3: CASSQVSGTFYEQYF